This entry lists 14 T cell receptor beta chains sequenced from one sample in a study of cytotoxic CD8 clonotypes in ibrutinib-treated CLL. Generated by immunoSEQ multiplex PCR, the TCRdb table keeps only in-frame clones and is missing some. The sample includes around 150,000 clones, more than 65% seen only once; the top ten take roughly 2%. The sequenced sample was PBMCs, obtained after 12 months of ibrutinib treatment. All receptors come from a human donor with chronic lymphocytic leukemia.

This chain's CDR3 is CASSGSGSRSYNEQFF. As DNA, the CDR3 is TGCGCCAGCAGTGGGTCTGGGTCCCGCTCCTACAATGAGCAGTTCTTC. V gene TRBV10-1 combines with J gene TRBJ2-1; D gene uncertain. The CDR3 runs 16 residues. Germline assignment: CDR1 WNHNN and CDR2 SYGVQD (reference sequence). The V end lost 4 bases, the J end lost 0 bases, and 13 bases lay between the germline ends.

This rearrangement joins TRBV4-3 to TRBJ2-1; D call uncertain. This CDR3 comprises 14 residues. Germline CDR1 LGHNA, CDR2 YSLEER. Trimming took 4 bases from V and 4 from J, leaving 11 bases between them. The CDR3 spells CASSRTLGYNEQFF. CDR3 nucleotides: TGCGCCAGCAGCCGGACGCTGGGGTACAATGAGCAGTTCTTC.

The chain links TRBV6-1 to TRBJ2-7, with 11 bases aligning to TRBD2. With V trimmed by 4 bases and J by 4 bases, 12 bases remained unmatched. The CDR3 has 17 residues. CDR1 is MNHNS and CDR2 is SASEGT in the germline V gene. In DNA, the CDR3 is TGTGCCAGCAGTGTACGGACTAGCGGGTCGAGCCTTTACGAGCAGTACTTC. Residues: CASSVRTSGSSLYEQYF.

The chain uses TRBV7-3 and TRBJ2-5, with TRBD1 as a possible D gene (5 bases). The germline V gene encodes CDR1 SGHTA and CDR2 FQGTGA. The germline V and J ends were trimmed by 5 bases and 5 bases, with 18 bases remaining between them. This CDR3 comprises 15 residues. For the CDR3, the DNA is TGTGCCAGCAGCAGGGGCGGAACAGTCGGTGAGACCCAGTACTTC. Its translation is CASSRGGTVGETQYF.

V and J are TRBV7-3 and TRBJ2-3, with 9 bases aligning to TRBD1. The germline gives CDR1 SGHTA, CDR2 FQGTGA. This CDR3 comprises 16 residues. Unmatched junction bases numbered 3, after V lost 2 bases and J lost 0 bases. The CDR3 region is CASSLQGQGSTDTQYF. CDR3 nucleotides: TGTGCCAGCAGCTTACAGGGACAGGGTAGCACAGATACGCAGTATTTT.

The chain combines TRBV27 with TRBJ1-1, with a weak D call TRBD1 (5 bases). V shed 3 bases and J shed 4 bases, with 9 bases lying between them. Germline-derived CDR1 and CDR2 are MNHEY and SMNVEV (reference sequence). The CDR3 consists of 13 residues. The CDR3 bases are TGTGCCAGCAGTTTCGGAGGGGCCACTGAAGCTTTCTTT. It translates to CASSFGGATEAFF.

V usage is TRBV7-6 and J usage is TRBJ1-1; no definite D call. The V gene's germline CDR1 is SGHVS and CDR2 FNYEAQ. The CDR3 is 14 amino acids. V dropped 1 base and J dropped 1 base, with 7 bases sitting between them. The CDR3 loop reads CASSLGGTNTEAFF. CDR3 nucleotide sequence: TGTGCCAGCAGCTTAGGAGGAACGAACACTGAAGCTTTCTTT.

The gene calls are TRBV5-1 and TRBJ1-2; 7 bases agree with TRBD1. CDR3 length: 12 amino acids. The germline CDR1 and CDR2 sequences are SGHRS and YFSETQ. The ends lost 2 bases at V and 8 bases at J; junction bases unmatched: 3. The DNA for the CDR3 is TGCGCCAGCAGCTTAGACAGGGAAGGCTACACCTTC. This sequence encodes CASSLDREGYTF.

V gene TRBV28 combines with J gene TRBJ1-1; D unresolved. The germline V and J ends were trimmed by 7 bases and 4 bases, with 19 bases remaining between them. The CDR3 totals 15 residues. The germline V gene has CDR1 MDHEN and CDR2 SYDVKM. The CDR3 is CASNTFTSGVTEAFF. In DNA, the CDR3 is TGTGCCAGCAACACTTTTACGAGCGGGGTCACTGAAGCTTTCTTT. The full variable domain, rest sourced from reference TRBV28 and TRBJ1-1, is DVKVTQSSRYLVKRTGEKVFLECVQDMDHENMFWYRQDPGLGLRLIYFSYDVKMKEKGDIPEGYSVSREKKERFSLILESASTNQTSMYLCASNTFTSGVTEAFFGQGTRLTVV.

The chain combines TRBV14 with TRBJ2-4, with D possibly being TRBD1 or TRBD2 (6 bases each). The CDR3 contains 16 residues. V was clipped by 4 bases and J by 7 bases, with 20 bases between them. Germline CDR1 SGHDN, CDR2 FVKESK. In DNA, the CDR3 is TGTGCCAGCAGCCGAGTTACCTTAAGGGGGGATAACATTCAGTACTTC. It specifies CASSRVTLRGDNIQYF.

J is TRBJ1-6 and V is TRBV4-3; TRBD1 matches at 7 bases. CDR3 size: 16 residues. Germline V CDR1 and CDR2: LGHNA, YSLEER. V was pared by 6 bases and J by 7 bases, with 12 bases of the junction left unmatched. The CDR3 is CASRPQLVGGNSPLHF. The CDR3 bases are TGCGCCAGCAGGCCCCAATTGGTAGGGGGCAATTCACCCCTCCACTTT.

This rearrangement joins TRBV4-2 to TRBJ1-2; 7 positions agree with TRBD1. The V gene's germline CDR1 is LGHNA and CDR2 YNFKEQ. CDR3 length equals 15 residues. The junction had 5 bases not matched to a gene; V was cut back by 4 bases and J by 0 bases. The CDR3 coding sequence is TGTGCCAGCAGCCCGGGGACAGCTACTAACTATGGCTACACCTTC. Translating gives CASSPGTATNYGYTF.

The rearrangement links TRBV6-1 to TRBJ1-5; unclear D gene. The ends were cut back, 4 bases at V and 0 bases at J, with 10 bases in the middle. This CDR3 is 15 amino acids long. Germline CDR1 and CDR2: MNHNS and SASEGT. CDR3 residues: CASSADPYSNQPQHF. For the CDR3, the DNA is TGTGCCAGCAGTGCAGATCCCTATAGCAATCAGCCCCAGCATTTT.

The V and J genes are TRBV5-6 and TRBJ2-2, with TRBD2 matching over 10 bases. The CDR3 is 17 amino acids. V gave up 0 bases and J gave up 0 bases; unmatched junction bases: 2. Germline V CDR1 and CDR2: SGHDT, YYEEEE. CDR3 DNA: TGTGCCAGCAGCTTGGCAGGACTAGCGGCGAACACCGGGGAGCTGTTTTTT. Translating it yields CASSLAGLAANTGELFF.